This T cell receptor beta chain was captured by sequencing in a study of OX40 agonist ivuxolimab in advanced cancers. Study in general: Ivuxolimab, an antibody acting as an agonist of OX40 (CD134), was used to treat patients. Patients assigned to dose escalation were diagnosed with hepatocellular carcinoma, melanoma, renal cell or head and neck cancer. Study-level results: Relative to CD4+ cells, CD8+ T cells on average had more expanded clones.

Baseline was the first blood sampling point, followed by cycle 4 day 1 and cycle 7 day 1. On this clone itself: Its target is unknown.

Sequencing was performed with immunoSEQ multiplex PCR; in TCRdb, only in-frame clones are kept and a portion is missing. The data hold around 90,000 clones, with about 90% observed a single time. In germline, CDR1 is MDHEN, CDR2 SYDVKM. The V end was cut by 4 bases, the J end by 5 bases, with 11 bases between. The CDR3 spans 13 residues. This receptor was obtained from an adult with an advanced solid tumor such as melanoma, head and neck, liver or kidney cancer. The specimen comprised CD4+ or CD8+ T cells sorted from blood, sampled in a trial of the OX40 agonist ivuxolimab. J is TRBJ2-5 and V is TRBV28; tentative D call: TRBD1 (5 bases). The CDR3 nucleotides are TGTGCCAGCAGTTCTCCCAGGGTGGAGACCCAGTACTTC. Translating it yields CASSSPRVETQYF.